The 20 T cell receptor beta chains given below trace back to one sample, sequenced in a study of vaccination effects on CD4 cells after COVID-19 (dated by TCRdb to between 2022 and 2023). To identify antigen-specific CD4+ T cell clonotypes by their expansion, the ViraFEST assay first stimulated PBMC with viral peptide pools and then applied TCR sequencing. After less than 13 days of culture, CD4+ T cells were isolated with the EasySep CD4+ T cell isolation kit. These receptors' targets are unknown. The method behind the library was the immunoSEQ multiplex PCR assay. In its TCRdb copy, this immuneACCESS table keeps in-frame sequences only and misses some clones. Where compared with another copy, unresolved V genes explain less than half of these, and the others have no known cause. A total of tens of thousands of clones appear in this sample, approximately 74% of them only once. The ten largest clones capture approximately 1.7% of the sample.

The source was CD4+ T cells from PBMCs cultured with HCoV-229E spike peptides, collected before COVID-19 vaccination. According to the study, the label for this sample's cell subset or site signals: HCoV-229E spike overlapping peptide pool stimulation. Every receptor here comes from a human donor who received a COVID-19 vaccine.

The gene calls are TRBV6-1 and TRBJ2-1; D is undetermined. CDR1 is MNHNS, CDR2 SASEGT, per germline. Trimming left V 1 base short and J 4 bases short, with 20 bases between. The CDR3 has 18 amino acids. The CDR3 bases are TGTGCCAGCAGTGAAGATGGTGGAATATCAGAGGTTTACAATGAGCAGTTCTTC. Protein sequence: CASSEDGGISEVYNEQFF.

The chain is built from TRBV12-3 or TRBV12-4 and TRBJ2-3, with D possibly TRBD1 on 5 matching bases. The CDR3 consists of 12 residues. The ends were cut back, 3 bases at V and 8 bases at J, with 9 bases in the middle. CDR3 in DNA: TGTGCCAGCAGTTTCCTAAGGGGTACGCAGTATTTT. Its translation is CASSFLRGTQYF.

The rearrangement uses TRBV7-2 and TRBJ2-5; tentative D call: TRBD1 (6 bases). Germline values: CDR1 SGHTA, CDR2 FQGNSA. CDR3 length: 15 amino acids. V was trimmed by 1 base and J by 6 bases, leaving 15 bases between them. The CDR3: CASSLVVGAVQTQYF. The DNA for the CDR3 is TGTGCCAGCAGCTTAGTAGTGGGGGCCGTCCAGACCCAGTACTTC.

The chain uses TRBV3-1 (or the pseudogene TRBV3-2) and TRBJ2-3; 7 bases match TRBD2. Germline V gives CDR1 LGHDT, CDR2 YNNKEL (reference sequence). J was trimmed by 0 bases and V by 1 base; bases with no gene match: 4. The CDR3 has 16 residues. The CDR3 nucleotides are TGTGCCAGCAGCCAAGTTTCCGGGGGGAGCACAGATACGCAGTATTTT. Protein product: CASSQVSGGSTDTQYF.

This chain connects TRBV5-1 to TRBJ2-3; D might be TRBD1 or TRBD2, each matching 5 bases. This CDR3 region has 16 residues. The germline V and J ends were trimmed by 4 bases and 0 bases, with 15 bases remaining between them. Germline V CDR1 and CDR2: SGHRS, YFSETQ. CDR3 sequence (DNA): TGCGCCAGCAGCCGAGGGGCGACTGCTAGCACAGATACGCAGTATTTT. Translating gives CASSRGATASTDTQYF.

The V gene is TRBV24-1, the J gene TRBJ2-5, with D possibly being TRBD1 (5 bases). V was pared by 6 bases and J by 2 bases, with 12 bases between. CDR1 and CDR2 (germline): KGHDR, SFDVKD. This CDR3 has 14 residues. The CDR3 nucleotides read TGTGCCACCAGTTCGGCAGGGTCACAAGAGACCCAGTACTTC. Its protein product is CATSSAGSQETQYF.

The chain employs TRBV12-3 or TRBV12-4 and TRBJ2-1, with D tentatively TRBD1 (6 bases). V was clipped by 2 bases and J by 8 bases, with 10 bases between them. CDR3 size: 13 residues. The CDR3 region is CASSLQGNHEQFF. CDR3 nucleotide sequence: TGTGCCAGCAGTTTACAGGGGAACCATGAGCAGTTCTTC.

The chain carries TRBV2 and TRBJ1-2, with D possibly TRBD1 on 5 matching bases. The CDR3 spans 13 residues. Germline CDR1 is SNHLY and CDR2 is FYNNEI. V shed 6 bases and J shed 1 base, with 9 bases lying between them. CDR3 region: CASRDQGNYGYTF. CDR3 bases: TGTGCCAGCAGGGATCAGGGTAACTATGGCTACACCTTC.

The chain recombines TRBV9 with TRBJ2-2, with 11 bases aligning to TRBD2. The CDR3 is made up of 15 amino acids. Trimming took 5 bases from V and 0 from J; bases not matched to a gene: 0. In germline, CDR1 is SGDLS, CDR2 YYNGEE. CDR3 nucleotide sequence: TGTGCCAGCAGGACTAGCGGGACGAACACCGGGGAGCTGTTTTTT. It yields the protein CASRTSGTNTGELFF. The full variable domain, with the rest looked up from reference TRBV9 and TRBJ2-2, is DSGVTQTPKHLITATGQRVTLRCSPRSGDLSVYWYQQSLDQGLQFLIQYYNGEERAKGNILERFSAQQFPDLHSELNLSSLELGDSALYFCASRTSGTNTGELFFGEGSRLTVL.

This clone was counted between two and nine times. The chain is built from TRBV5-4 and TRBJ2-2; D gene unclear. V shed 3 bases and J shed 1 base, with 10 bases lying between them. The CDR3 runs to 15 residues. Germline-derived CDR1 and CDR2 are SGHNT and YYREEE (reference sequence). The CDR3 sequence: CASSYSRGNTGELFF. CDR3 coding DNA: TGTGCCAGCAGCTATTCGCGAGGGAACACCGGGGAGCTGTTTTTT. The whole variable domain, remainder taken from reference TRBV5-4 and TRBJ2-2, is ETGVTQSPTHLIKTRGQQVTLRCSSQSGHNTVSWYQQALGQGPQFIFQYYREEENGRGNFPPRFSGLQFPNYSSELNVNALELDDSALYLCASSYSRGNTGELFFGEGSRLTVL.

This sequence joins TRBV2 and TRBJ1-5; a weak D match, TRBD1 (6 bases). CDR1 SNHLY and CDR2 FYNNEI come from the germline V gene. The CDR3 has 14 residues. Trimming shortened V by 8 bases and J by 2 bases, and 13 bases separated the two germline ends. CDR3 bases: TGTGCCAGCTCTAAACAGGGAGGCAATCAGCCCCAGCATTTT. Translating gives CASSKQGGNQPQHF.

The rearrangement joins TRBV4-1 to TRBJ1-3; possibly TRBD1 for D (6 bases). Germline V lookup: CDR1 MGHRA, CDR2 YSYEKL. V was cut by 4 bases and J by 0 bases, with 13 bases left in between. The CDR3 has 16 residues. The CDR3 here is CASSPGGGRSGNTIYF. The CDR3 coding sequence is TGCGCCAGCAGCCCCGGGGGGGGCCGCTCTGGAAACACCATATATTTT.

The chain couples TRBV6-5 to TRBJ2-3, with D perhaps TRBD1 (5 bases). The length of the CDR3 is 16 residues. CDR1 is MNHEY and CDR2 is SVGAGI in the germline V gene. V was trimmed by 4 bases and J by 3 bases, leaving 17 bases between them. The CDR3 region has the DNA TGTGCCAGCAGTTTCGGCCCTAGAAGGGGAACAGATACGCAGTATTTT. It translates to CASSFGPRRGTDTQYF.

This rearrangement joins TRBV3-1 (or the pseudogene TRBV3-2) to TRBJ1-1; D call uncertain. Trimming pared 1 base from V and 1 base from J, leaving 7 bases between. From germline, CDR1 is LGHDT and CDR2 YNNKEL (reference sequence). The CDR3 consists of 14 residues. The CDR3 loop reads CASSQVAGNTEAFF. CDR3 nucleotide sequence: TGTGCCAGCAGCCAAGTCGCAGGGAACACTGAAGCTTTCTTT.

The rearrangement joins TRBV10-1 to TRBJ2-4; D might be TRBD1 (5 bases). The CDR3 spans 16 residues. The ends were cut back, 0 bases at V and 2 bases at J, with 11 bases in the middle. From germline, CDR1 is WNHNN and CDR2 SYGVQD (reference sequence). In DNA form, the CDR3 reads TGCGCCAGCAGTGAGTCACCTACAGGATCCAAAAACATTCAGTACTTC. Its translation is CASSESPTGSKNIQYF.

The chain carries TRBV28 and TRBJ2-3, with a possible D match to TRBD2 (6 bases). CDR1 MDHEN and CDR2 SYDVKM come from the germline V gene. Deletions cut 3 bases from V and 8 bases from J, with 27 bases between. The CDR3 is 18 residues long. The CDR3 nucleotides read TGTGCCAGCAGTTTCTCCGCCGGGACTGCTAAAACGAAGGGTACGCAGTATTTT. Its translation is CASSFSAGTAKTKGTQYF.

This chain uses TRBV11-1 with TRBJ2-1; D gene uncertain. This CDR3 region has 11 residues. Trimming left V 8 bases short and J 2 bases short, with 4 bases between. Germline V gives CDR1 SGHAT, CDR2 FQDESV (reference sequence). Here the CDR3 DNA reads TGTGCCAGCGCCACCTACAATGAGCAGTTCTTC. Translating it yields CASATYNEQFF.

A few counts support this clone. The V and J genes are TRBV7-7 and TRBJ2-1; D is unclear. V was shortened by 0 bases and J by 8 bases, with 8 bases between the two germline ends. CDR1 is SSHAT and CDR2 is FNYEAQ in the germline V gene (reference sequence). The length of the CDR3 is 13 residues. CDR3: CASSLAPGHEQFF. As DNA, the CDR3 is TGTGCCAGCAGCTTAGCCCCTGGCCATGAGCAGTTCTTC. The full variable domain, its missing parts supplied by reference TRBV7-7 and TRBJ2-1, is GAGVSQSPRYKVTKRGQDVTLRCDPISSHATLYWYQQALGQGPEFLTYFNYEAQPDKSGLPSDRFSAERPEGSISTLTIQRTEQRDSAMYRCASSLAPGHEQFFGPGTRLTVL.

The CDR3 DNA sequence: TGCGCCAGCAGCCAAGATCTGACAGCACCTAAAAACATTCAGTACTTC. It encodes CASSQDLTAPKNIQYF. The chain combines TRBV4-1 with TRBJ2-4; perhaps TRBD1 as D (5 bases). The CDR3 totals 16 residues. The germline CDR1 and CDR2 sequences are MGHRA and YSYEKL. V was cut by 0 bases and J by 4 bases, with 13 bases left in between.

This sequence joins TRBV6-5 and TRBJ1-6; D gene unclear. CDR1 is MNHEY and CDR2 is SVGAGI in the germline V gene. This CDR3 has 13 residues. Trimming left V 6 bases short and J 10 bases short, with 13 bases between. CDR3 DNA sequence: TGTGCCAGCAGGGACCAGAGTGGGTCACCCCTCCACTTT. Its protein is CASRDQSGSPLHF.